This passage covers 31 T cell receptor beta chains from one sample sequenced in a study of T cell changes during pregnancy in multiple sclerosis. Here immunoSEQ multiplex PCR was the method, and the copy in TCRdb shows in-frame clones only, minus some. Among 35,000 or so clones listed, approximately 89% were seen once. The input for sequencing was CD4+ T cells from peripheral blood mononuclear cells, taken after pregnancy. These receptors originate from a female donor in good health, enrolled as a control in a pregnancy study.

The chain has TRBV6-5 and TRBJ1-2; D is ambiguous. The CDR3 runs 11 residues. Trimming removed 6 bases from V and 8 bases from J, with 10 bases in between. Germline V gene sequence: CDR1 MNHEY, CDR2 SVGAGI. This CDR3 reads CASSSHRGYTF. CDR3 nucleotide sequence: TGTGCCAGCAGCTCGCACCGGGGCTACACCTTC.

This clone was observed a handful of times. The V gene is TRBV9, the J gene TRBJ2-2, with TRBD1 matching 8 bases. Germline-derived CDR1 and CDR2 are SGDLS and YYNGEE. With 6 bases clipped from V and 7 bases from J, the junction kept 14 bases outside the gene matches. The CDR3 consists of 16 residues. The CDR3 sequence is CASTPNGQGNGGELFF. The CDR3 bases are TGTGCCAGCACCCCTAACGGACAGGGCAATGGCGGGGAGCTGTTTTTT.

CDR3 in amino acids: CASSYSNFGENTEAFF. For the CDR3, the DNA is TGTGCCAGCAGTTACTCGAACTTCGGGGAGAACACTGAAGCTTTCTTT. The rearrangement joins TRBV6-5 to TRBJ1-1, with D unresolved. Germline CDR1 MNHEY, CDR2 SVGAGI. CDR3 length equals 16 residues. Trimming cost V 0 bases and J 1 base, with 12 bases left between them.

The chain couples TRBV21-1 to TRBJ2-7; the D call in the table, TRBD1, was not verified against the DNA. TRBV21-1 counts as a pseudogene. This CDR3 comprises 16 residues. The CDR3 coding sequence is TGTGCCAGCAGCAAGATTGTGCACAGGGTAGATAACGAGCAGTACTTC. Amino acids: CASSKIVHRVDNEQYF.

The rearrangement links TRBV6-1 to TRBJ2-3; D might be TRBD1 (6 bases). This CDR3 has 15 residues. V was shortened by 6 bases and J by 3 bases, with 16 bases between the two germline ends. Germline V gene data show CDR1 as MNHNS and CDR2 as SASEGT. The chain's CDR3 is CASSPTGTSTDTQYF. The CDR3 nucleotides are TGTGCCAGCAGCCCAACGGGGACAAGTACAGATACGCAGTATTTT.

The chain joins TRBV5-1 to TRBJ2-7, with TRBD1 matching 7 bases. The CDR3 length is 15 residues. Germline V lookup: CDR1 SGHRS, CDR2 YFSETQ. Losses at the gene ends were 1 base for V and 1 base for J; bases not matched to a gene: 5. CDR3 protein: CASSLTPTGSYEQYF. The CDR3 coding sequence is TGCGCCAGCAGCTTGACGCCGACAGGGTCCTACGAGCAGTACTTC.

The chain recombines TRBV18 with TRBJ1-2; 9 bases are a match to TRBD1. The CDR3 loop spans 13 amino acids. V shed 4 bases, J shed 8 bases, and the junction held 5 bases outside the gene matches. Germline V gene data show CDR1 as KGHSH and CDR2 as LQKENI. In DNA, the CDR3 is TGTGCCAGCTCACTGCGGACAGGGGAAGGCTACACCTTC. Amino acid sequence: CASSLRTGEGYTF.

The rearrangement joins TRBV7-8 to TRBJ1-2, with D hard to call. Trimming took 2 bases from V and 0 from J, leaving 13 bases between them. Germline-derived CDR1 and CDR2 are SGHVS and FQNEAQ. The CDR3 is 16 amino acids. CDR3 DNA: TGTGCCAGCAGCTTATCCGGGGTCGGAACTAACTATGGCTACACCTTC. Protein sequence: CASSLSGVGTNYGYTF.

The chain carries TRBV4-3 and TRBJ2-1, with D perhaps matching TRBD2 (7 bases). V was trimmed by 4 bases and J by 8 bases, leaving 18 bases between them. The CDR3 is 15 residues long. CDR1 and CDR2 (germline): LGHNA, YSLEER. CDR3 nucleotide sequence: TGCGCCAGCAGCCCTTCGGGGGGCCTATCACATGAGCAGTTCTTC. Protein product: CASSPSGGLSHEQFF.

The chain is built from TRBV18 and TRBJ2-3; D gene unclear. CDR1 is KGHSH, CDR2 LQKENI, per germline. There are 15 residues in the CDR3. Trimming left V 2 bases short and J 1 base short, with 10 bases between. CDR3 protein: CASSPSHGGTDTQYF. The CDR3 DNA is TGTGCCAGCTCACCAAGTCACGGTGGCACAGATACGCAGTATTTT.

V usage is TRBV19 and J usage is TRBJ1-4; TRBD1 matches at 10 bases. The CDR3 totals 14 residues. The trim removed 3 bases at V and 7 bases at J, leaving 2 bases unmatched. Germline V gene lookup returns CDR1 LNHDA and CDR2 SQIVND (reference sequence). CDR3 bases: TGTGCCAGTAGTATTAGGACAGGGGGTGAAAAACTGTTTTTT. Its translation is CASSIRTGGEKLFF.

This chain connects TRBV28 to TRBJ1-6, with D unclear. Germline V lookup: CDR1 MDHEN, CDR2 SYDVKM. This CDR3 is 13 amino acids long. Deletions cut 8 bases from V and 7 bases from J, with 12 bases between. CDR3 sequence reads: CASQWGGNSPLHF. The CDR3, as DNA: TGTGCCAGCCAATGGGGAGGCAATTCACCCCTCCACTTT.

V gene TRBV10-3 combines with J gene TRBJ2-1; no clear D. The V end lost 0 bases, the J end lost 5 bases, and 14 bases lay between the germline ends. Germline lookup yields CDR1 ENHRY and CDR2 SYGVKD. CDR3 length: 16 residues. The DNA for the CDR3 is TGTGCCATCAGTGAGTCCCGCCAGGTTGCCGACAATGAGCAGTTCTTC. Protein: CAISESRQVADNEQFF.

The chain is built from TRBV19 and TRBJ1-5; TRBD1 matches at 7 bases. Germline V lookup: CDR1 LNHDA, CDR2 SQIVND (reference sequence). Trimming removed 1 base from V and 4 bases from J; junction bases left unmatched: 7. The CDR3 extends over 16 amino acids. The CDR3 loop is CASSIGGAGGNQPQHF. CDR3 in DNA: TGTGCCAGTAGTATAGGGGGGGCAGGGGGGAATCAGCCCCAGCATTTT.

This rearrangement joins TRBV25-1 to TRBJ2-1, with D possibly matching TRBD2 (6 bases). The CDR3 is 15 residues long. Germline V gives CDR1 MGHDK, CDR2 SYGVNS. Between the trimmed V and J ends, which lost 3 bases and 0 bases, there was a span of 9 bases. The CDR3 bases are TGTGCCAGCAGTGAGGAGGGGTTCTCCTACAATGAGCAGTTCTTC. Its translation is CASSEEGFSYNEQFF.

The J gene is TRBJ1-2, the V gene TRBV7-2; the D is unclear. The ends were cut back, 5 bases at V and 4 bases at J, with 11 bases in the middle. The CDR3 is 13 residues long. Germline V CDR1 and CDR2: SGHTA, FQGNSA. The CDR3: CASSTGRGYGYTF. CDR3 bases: TGTGCCAGCAGCACCGGCCGAGGCTATGGCTACACCTTC.

The chain uses TRBV28 and TRBJ1-5; D gene unclear. V gave up 7 bases and J gave up 9 bases, with 13 bases separating them. The CDR3 covers 12 residues. Looked up from germline, CDR1 is MDHEN and CDR2 is SYDVKM. CDR3 sequence reads: CASTPPGRPQHF. CDR3 coding DNA: TGTGCCAGCACTCCCCCAGGTAGGCCCCAGCATTTT. The complete variable domain, with remaining parts taken from reference TRBV28 and TRBJ1-5, reads DVKVTQSSRYLVKRTGEKVFLECVQDMDHENMFWYRQDPGLGLRLIYFSYDVKMKEKGDIPEGYSVSREKKERFSLILESASTNQTSMYLCASTPPGRPQHFGDGTRLSIL.

The V call is TRBV28, the J call TRBJ1-1, with 7 bases lining up with TRBD1. The germline gives CDR1 MDHEN, CDR2 SYDVKM. The CDR3 consists of 15 residues. The trim removed 5 bases at V and 0 bases at J, leaving 6 bases unmatched. CDR3 residues: CASSPYRGVNTEAFF. DNA of the CDR3: TGTGCCAGCAGTCCCTACAGGGGCGTGAACACTGAAGCTTTCTTT.

V usage is TRBV11-2 and J usage is TRBJ2-3, with 10 nucleotides matching TRBD1. V gave up 0 bases and J gave up 0 bases; unmatched junction bases: 0. The CDR3 runs 16 residues. The germline V gene encodes CDR1 SGHAT and CDR2 FQNNGV. The CDR3 spells CASSLEGQGSTDTQYF. The CDR3 DNA reads TGTGCCAGCAGCTTAGAGGGACAGGGGAGCACAGATACGCAGTATTTT.

The V call is TRBV5-1, the J call TRBJ2-7; 9 nucleotides match TRBD2. The germline V gene encodes CDR1 SGHRS and CDR2 YFSETQ. There are 17 residues in the CDR3. The ends lost 2 bases at V and 6 bases at J; junction bases unmatched: 15. DNA for the CDR3: TGCGCCAGCAGCTTTGATCTTAGCGCGGGAGGGCAGGGCGAGCAGTACTTC. Its protein product is CASSFDLSAGGQGEQYF.

The gene calls are TRBV7-9 and TRBJ1-3; TRBD1 might be the D (6 bases). Germline values: CDR1 SEHNR, CDR2 FQNEAQ (reference sequence). V lost 1 base to trimming and J lost 8 bases, with 12 bases between them. The CDR3 totals 14 residues. The CDR3 region has the DNA TGTGCCAGCAGCTTAGGGGACACTATACACACCATATATTTT. Translating gives CASSLGDTIHTIYF. The full variable domain, in which reference TRBV7-9 and TRBJ1-3 provide the parts outside the CDR3, is DTGVSQNPRHKITKRGQNVTFRCDPISEHNRLYWYRQTLGQGPEFLTYFQNEAQLEKSRLLSDRFSAERPKGSFSTLEIQRTEQGDSAMYLCASSLGDTIHTIYFGEGSWLTVV.

The chain is built from TRBV11-2 and TRBJ2-3, with TRBD2 matching over 7 bases. CDR3 length: 16 residues. V lost 3 bases to trimming and J lost 4 bases; unmatched junction nucleotides: 10. Germline-derived CDR1 and CDR2 are SGHAT and FQNNGV. The CDR3 is CASSFRWRENSDTQYF. For the CDR3, the DNA is TGTGCCAGCAGCTTCCGATGGCGGGAGAACTCAGATACGCAGTATTTT.

The chain recombines TRBV15 with TRBJ2-3; TRBD2 matches 12 bases. With V trimmed by 0 bases and J by 2 bases, 6 bases remained unmatched. The germline V gene encodes CDR1 LNHNV and CDR2 YYDKDF (reference sequence). This CDR3 has 18 amino acids. The CDR3 spells CATSRDRRTSGNTDTQYF. The CDR3, as DNA: TGTGCCACCAGCAGAGATCGACGGACTAGCGGGAACACAGATACGCAGTATTTT. Combining the CDR3 with reference TRBV15 and TRBJ2-3 gives the whole variable domain DAMVIQNPRYQVTQFGKPVTLSCSQTLNHNVMYWYQQKSSQAPKLLFHYYDKDFNNEADTPDNFQSRRPNTSFCFLDIRSPGLGDTAMYLCATSRDRRTSGNTDTQYFGPGTRLTVL.

This chain joins TRBV18 and TRBJ2-3, with D tentatively TRBD1 (6 bases). Trimming removed 4 bases at V and 2 bases at J, with 16 bases between. CDR1 is KGHSH and CDR2 is LQKENI in the germline V gene. The CDR3 has 16 residues. CDR3 sequence (DNA): TGTGCCAGCTCACACCTGGACAGAGCGACCACAGATACGCAGTATTTT. Residues: CASSHLDRATTDTQYF.

V gene TRBV18 combines with J gene TRBJ1-2; no definite D call. Germline V gene data show CDR1 as KGHSH and CDR2 as LQKENI. With 5 bases removed from V and 4 bases from J, the gap between germline ends came to 14 bases. CDR3 length: 14 residues. DNA of the CDR3: TGTGCCAGCTCAGATTGGGAGCTCCTCTATGGCTACACCTTC. Its protein product is CASSDWELLYGYTF.

The J gene is TRBJ1-1, the V gene TRBV27, with 8 positions matching TRBD1. The length of the CDR3 is 15 residues. Germline CDR1 and CDR2: MNHEY and SMNVEV (reference sequence). J was trimmed by 3 bases and V by 6 bases; bases with no gene match: 9. Here the CDR3 DNA reads TGTGCCAGCAGCCCCCTCAGGGGGCGCGACACTGAAGCTTTCTTT. Encoded protein: CASSPLRGRDTEAFF.

This sequence joins TRBV15 and TRBJ1-5, with 7 nucleotides matching TRBD1. V was pared by 0 bases and J by 11 bases, with 31 bases of the junction left unmatched. Germline V CDR1 and CDR2: LNHNV, YYDKDF (reference sequence). The CDR3 is made up of 22 amino acids. The CDR3 loop is CATSREPTSMTGSRPHHRAQHF. DNA for the CDR3: TGTGCCACCAGCAGAGAACCAACTTCGATGACAGGGAGCAGGCCCCATCATAGGGCCCAGCATTTT.

The chain employs TRBV14 and TRBJ1-1; D gene uncertain. Germline-derived CDR1 and CDR2 are SGHDN and FVKESK. V was cut by 4 bases and J by 0 bases, with 21 bases left in between. The CDR3 is 18 amino acids. CDR3 bases: TGTGCCAGCAGCCCGAAGACCCGAGGGCCGGCATTGAACACTGAAGCTTTCTTT. Amino acid sequence: CASSPKTRGPALNTEAFF.

The count of this clone is one. The chain combines TRBV15 with TRBJ1-2; 9 nucleotides match TRBD1. Germline V lookup: CDR1 LNHNV, CDR2 YYDKDF (reference sequence). J gave up 8 bases and V 3 bases, and 4 bases lay outside the gene matches. The CDR3 is 13 amino acids. CDR3: CATSRDRGRGYTF. Here the CDR3 DNA reads TGTGCCACCAGCAGGGACAGGGGAAGAGGCTACACCTTC.

J is TRBJ1-5 and V is TRBV28, with 8 bases matching TRBD1. V shed 3 bases, J shed 9 bases, and the junction held 4 bases outside the gene matches. Germline values: CDR1 MDHEN, CDR2 SYDVKM. The CDR3 spans 13 residues. CDR3 loop: CASSFRGQGPQHF. The CDR3 DNA sequence: TGTGCCAGCAGTTTTCGCGGACAGGGGCCCCAGCATTTT.

The gene calls are TRBV13 and TRBJ2-1, with D tentatively TRBD1 (5 bases). This CDR3 has 15 amino acids. Trimming cost V 0 bases and J 6 bases, with 12 bases left between them. The germline CDR1 and CDR2 sequences are PRHDT and FYEKMQ (reference sequence). CDR3 DNA: TGTGCCAGCAGCTTAGGCTGGGGCCCGGGCAATGAGCAGTTCTTC. The encoded protein is CASSLGWGPGNEQFF.